The 30 T cell receptor beta chains given below trace back to one sample, sequenced in a study of T cells after yellow fever vaccination. MiXCR, applied by TCRdb to the 5' RACE reads, yields one record per CDR3 protein. Of over 65,000 distinct CDR3 sequences listed, 13% were seen once; the top ten hold approximately 25%. Sequencing used CD8+ T cells not binding an NS4B(214-222) dextramer, sorted from PBMCs, obtained roughly 20 days after the first yellow fever vaccination. All receptors derive from a man younger than 30 who received the YFV17D yellow fever vaccine.

In this sample, this clonotype turned up a few times. The gene calls are TRBV25-1 and TRBJ2-1; D remains unclear. The CDR3 totals 13 residues. Germline V gene sequence: CDR1 MGHDK, CDR2 SYGVNS. Trimming shortened V by 2 bases and J by 9 bases, and 11 bases separated the two germline ends. CDR3 bases: TGTGCCAGCAGTGAAGGAACCGATGGTGAGCAGTTCTTC. The encoded protein is CASSEGTDGEQFF.

This clonotype was observed a handful of times. J is TRBJ2-7 and V is TRBV29-1; unclear D gene. Germline CDR1 reads SQVTM; CDR2 reads ANQGSEA. V was shortened by 7 bases and J by 4 bases, with 14 bases between the two germline ends. CDR3 length: 12 residues. CDR3 region: CSAGYDLYEQYF. CDR3 coding DNA: TGCAGCGCTGGATATGACTTATACGAGCAGTACTTC.

This clonotype was recorded a few times. This may come from a read error, since a much larger clone is one base off. V usage is TRBV7-8 and J usage is TRBJ1-1; D is ambiguous. V lost 1 base, J lost 0 bases, and 0 bases lay in between. The CDR3 spans 12 residues. Germline V lookup: CDR1 SGHVS, CDR2 FQNEAQ. CDR3 in DNA: TGTGCCAGCAGCTTAGTGAACACTGAAGCTTTCTTT. As protein: CASSLVNTEAFF. Combining the CDR3 with reference TRBV7-8 and TRBJ1-1 gives the whole variable domain GAGVSQSPRYKVAKRGQDVALRCDPISGHVSLFWYQQALGQGPEFLTYFQNEAQLDKSGLPSDRFFAERPEGSVSTLKIQRTQQEDSAVYLCASSLVNTEAFFGQGTRLTVV.

In this sample, this clonotype turned up once. The chain recombines TRBV5-6 with TRBJ2-3; D unresolved. Germline values: CDR1 SGHDT, CDR2 YYEEEE. Trimming removed 2 bases at V and 4 bases at J, with 17 bases between. The CDR3 runs 16 residues. The CDR3 sequence: CASSFSVYLYSDTQYF. CDR3 in DNA: TGTGCCAGCAGCTTCTCCGTCTACCTCTATTCAGATACGCAGTATTTT.

The chain carries TRBV7-2 and TRBJ1-1; 7 bases map to TRBD1. The V and J ends lost 5 bases and 3 bases, in that order; junction bases with no gene match: 6. CDR1 is SGHTA, CDR2 FQGNSA, per germline. CDR3 length: 14 residues. The CDR3 DNA reads TGTGCCAGCAGCCGGGACAGTGGGTACACTGAAGCTTTCTTT. This sequence encodes CASSRDSGYTEAFF. Filled out from reference TRBV7-2 and TRBJ1-1, the complete variable domain reads GAGVSQSPSNKVTEKGKDVELRCDPISGHTALYWYRQSLGQGLEFLIYFQGNSAPDKSGLPSDRFSAERTGGSVSTLTIQRTQQEDSAVYLCASSRDSGYTEAFFGQGTRLTVV.

The chain links TRBV6-2 or TRBV6-3 to TRBJ2-3; D possibly uses TRBD1 or TRBD2 (6 bases each). Germline V gene data show CDR1 as MNHEY and CDR2 as SVGEGT. This CDR3 has 18 amino acids. V was trimmed by 2 bases and J by 4 bases, leaving 22 bases between them. The CDR3 loop reads CASSYATRLGAGADTQYF. CDR3 sequence (DNA): TGTGCCAGCAGTTACGCAACTAGACTAGGAGCAGGGGCAGATACGCAGTATTTT.

Here the CDR3 reads CASSQDPRQEKETQYF. CDR3 bases: TGCGCCAGCAGCCAAGATCCCCGGCAGGAAAAAGAGACCCAGTACTTC. The gene calls are TRBV4-1 and TRBJ2-5, with D uncertain. Germline lookup yields CDR1 MGHRA and CDR2 YSYEKL. This CDR3 has 16 residues. V lost 0 bases to trimming and J lost 3 bases, with 14 bases between them.

A few counts support this clonotype. DNA for the CDR3: TGTGCCAGCTCACAGGGGACTAGCGGGGGGAATGAGCAGTTCTTC. Its protein product is CASSQGTSGGNEQFF. The chain couples TRBV18 to TRBJ2-1; 15 bases are a match to TRBD2. This CDR3 region has 15 residues. J was trimmed by 7 bases and V by 4 bases; bases with no gene match: 2. Germline values: CDR1 KGHSH, CDR2 LQKENI.

Many counts were recorded for this clonotype. The gene calls are TRBV20-1 and TRBJ1-4; D not resolved. Trimming stripped 5 bases from V and 3 bases from J, with 10 bases between. Germline V gene data show CDR1 as DFQATT and CDR2 as SNEGSKA (reference sequence). CDR3 length equals 13 residues. CDR3 DNA sequence: TGCAGTGCTGCGGTCTCGGCTAATGAAAAACTGTTTTTT. Translated, it gives CSAAVSANEKLFF.

CDR3 in DNA: TGTGCCAGCAGCCCCCCGGGACGAGAGACCCAGTACTTC. Residues: CASSPPGRETQYF. The V call is TRBV11-2, the J call TRBJ2-5; tentatively, D is TRBD1 or TRBD2 (5 bases each). The CDR3 totals 13 residues. Trimming took off 5 bases at V and 4 bases at J, with 11 bases between the two ends. The germline V gene encodes CDR1 SGHAT and CDR2 FQNNGV.

This clonotype was seen more than once but under ten times. J is TRBJ1-1 and V is TRBV4-1; no reliable D call. Trimming left V 3 bases short and J 1 base short, with 9 bases between. Germline V gene lookup returns CDR1 MGHRA and CDR2 YSYEKL. The CDR3 runs 14 residues. In DNA form, the CDR3 reads TGCGCCAGCAGCCAGGGAACTTGGAACACTGAAGCTTTCTTT. Its translation: CASSQGTWNTEAFF.

This clonotype was counted a few times. CDR3 region: CASSTADGAYEQYV. The CDR3 DNA is TGTGCCAGCAGCACCGCCGACGGAGCATACGAGCAGTACGTC. The chain employs TRBV5-6 and TRBJ2-7; D uncertain. Deletions cut 4 bases from V and 4 bases from J, with 15 bases between. The germline CDR1 and CDR2 sequences are SGHDT and YYEEEE. The CDR3 covers 14 residues.

V gene TRBV6-5 combines with J gene TRBJ1-5; maybe TRBD1 (6 bases). CDR1 and CDR2 from the germline V gene are MNHEY and SVGAGI. This CDR3 has 14 residues. Trimming removed 0 bases at V and 9 bases at J, with 12 bases between. The CDR3 region has the DNA TGTGCCAGCAGTTACTCGGGGGCGGATCGGCCCCAGCATTTT. This gives the protein CASSYSGADRPQHF.

The table lists this clonotype with a few counts. J is TRBJ2-7 and V is TRBV11-2; TRBD2 matches at 12 bases. The CDR3 extends over 15 amino acids. J lost 4 bases, V lost 5 bases, and 6 bases had no gene match. CDR1 SGHAT and CDR2 FQNNGV come from the germline V gene. The CDR3 DNA follows: TGTGCCAGCAGCCCGACTAGCGGGGGAGGGTACGAGCAGTACTTC. Amino acids: CASSPTSGGGYEQYF.

This chain connects TRBV20-1 to TRBJ2-3; D gene ambiguous. V lost 3 bases and J lost 1, with 5 bases in between. Germline values: CDR1 DFQATT, CDR2 SNEGSKA (reference sequence). The CDR3 has 12 residues. The DNA of the CDR3 is TGCAGTGCTAGTCCAGGCACAGATACGCAGTATTTT. Amino acids: CSASPGTDTQYF.

CDR3 nucleotides: TGTGCCTGGTCGGAAGGGGACTGGTACACTGAAGCTTTCTTT. Translated: CAWSEGDWYTEAFF. The V call is TRBV30, the J call TRBJ1-1, with D tentatively TRBD1 (5 bases). Germline loops: CDR1 GTSNPN, CDR2 SVGIG (reference sequence). CDR3 size: 14 residues. V dropped 5 bases and J dropped 3 bases, with 16 bases sitting between them.

J is TRBJ2-1 and V is TRBV11-1, with no clear D. The CDR3 has 12 amino acids. V gave up 3 bases and J gave up 7 bases, with 7 bases separating them. Germline lookup yields CDR1 SGHAT and CDR2 FQDESV (reference sequence). The CDR3, as DNA: TGTGCCAGCAGCTTTTTAGCTAATGAGCAGTTCTTC. The encoded protein is CASSFLANEQFF.

The chain links TRBV7-6 to TRBJ2-2; 8 nucleotides line up with TRBD1. Trimming removed 7 bases from V and 7 bases from J; junction bases left unmatched: 17. Germline V gene data show CDR1 as SGHVS and CDR2 as FNYEAQ. The CDR3 spans 17 residues. CDR3 sequence reads: CASTRPRGRELIGELFF. DNA of the CDR3: TGTGCCAGCACCAGGCCCAGGGGGCGCGAATTGATCGGGGAGCTGTTTTTT.

The chain recombines TRBV12-3 or TRBV12-4 with TRBJ2-5; TRBD2 might be the D (6 bases). Trimming shortened V by 7 bases and J by 1 base, and 16 bases separated the two germline ends. This CDR3 region has 15 residues. The CDR3 protein is CASTFLGTLQETQYF. The CDR3 DNA is TGTGCCAGCACCTTTTTAGGGACTCTCCAAGAGACCCAGTACTTC.

There are a few counts of this clonotype. The chain combines TRBV29-1 with TRBJ2-3, with D possibly TRBD1 on 5 matching bases. Trimming left V 6 bases short and J 6 bases short, with 13 bases between. The germline V gene encodes CDR1 SQVTM and CDR2 ANQGSEA. This CDR3 spans 12 amino acids. CDR3 nucleotides: TGCAGCGTCCACCAGGGCTCCGATACGCAGTATTTT. Translated: CSVHQGSDTQYF.

The rearrangement links TRBV4-1 to TRBJ2-1; TRBD1 matches 8 bases. The CDR3 has 16 residues. Germline CDR1 MGHRA, CDR2 YSYEKL. V shed 1 base, J shed 3 bases, and the junction held 5 bases outside the gene matches. CDR3 region: CASSQVATGVYNEQFF. CDR3 nucleotides: TGCGCCAGCAGCCAAGTTGCGACAGGGGTCTACAATGAGCAGTTCTTC.

This clonotype was counted at least ten times. The rearrangement links TRBV6-1 to TRBJ2-2; D might be TRBD1 (6 bases). The V gene's germline CDR1 is MNHNS and CDR2 SASEGT. Trimming shortened V by 3 bases and J by 0 bases, and 11 bases separated the two germline ends. The CDR3 is made up of 16 amino acids. The CDR3 DNA reads TGTGCCAGCAGTGAGACAGGCCCCGCGAACACCGGGGAGCTGTTTTTT. It is translated as CASSETGPANTGELFF.

V is TRBV20-1 and J is TRBJ2-5; 7 bases map to TRBD2. Germline V lookup: CDR1 DFQATT, CDR2 SNEGSKA (reference sequence). CDR3 length equals 14 residues. Trimming at V came to 2 bases and at J to 1 base, leaving 4 bases not matched to a gene. The CDR3 loop is CSARIAGTQETQYF. The CDR3 nucleotides are TGCAGTGCTAGAATAGCGGGCACCCAAGAGACCCAGTACTTC.

The chain couples TRBV30 to TRBJ2-1; 8 bases map to TRBD2. The CDR3 runs to 12 residues. The V and J ends lost 2 bases and 15 bases, in that order; junction bases with no gene match: 9. Germline values: CDR1 GTSNPN, CDR2 SVGIG (reference sequence). The CDR3 reads CAWSRSGLDSFF. CDR3 DNA: TGTGCCTGGAGTCGCTCGGGACTAGACTCGTTCTTC.

This clonotype was seen ten or more times. The V call is TRBV27, the J call TRBJ2-2; unclear D gene. The CDR3 has 13 amino acids. CDR1 MNHEY and CDR2 SMNVEV come from the germline V gene (reference sequence). The ends were cut back, 5 bases at V and 1 base at J, with 5 bases in the middle. CDR3 residues: CASSLGNTGELFF. The CDR3 DNA reads as TGTGCCAGCAGTCTGGGGAACACCGGGGAGCTGTTTTTT.

The chain uses TRBV27 and TRBJ2-7, with D tentatively TRBD2 (6 bases). The CDR3 extends over 14 amino acids. V lost 2 bases and J 3 bases, leaving 11 bases between the germline ends. Germline loops: CDR1 MNHEY, CDR2 SMNVEV (reference sequence). The CDR3 loop is CASSLGGSLYEQYF. As DNA, the CDR3 is TGTGCCAGCAGTTTAGGGGGGAGCCTCTACGAGCAGTACTTC.

This clonotype was seen more than once but under ten times. The gene calls are TRBV20-1 and TRBJ2-5; D is unclear. V shed 1 base and J shed 1 base, with 13 bases lying between them. CDR3 length: 15 amino acids. Germline V gene data show CDR1 as DFQATT and CDR2 as SNEGSKA (reference sequence). The CDR3, as DNA: TGCAGTGCTAGAGGTTCCTTAACAGTCCAAGAGACCCAGTACTTC. It yields the protein CSARGSLTVQETQYF.

V and J are TRBV6-5 and TRBJ2-2; D gene ambiguous. Germline V gene sequence: CDR1 MNHEY, CDR2 SVGAGI. The CDR3 totals 13 residues. Deletions cut 3 bases from V and 6 bases from J, with 8 bases between. The CDR3 nucleotides read TGTGCCAGCAGTTATGGTGGTTCCGGGGAGCTGTTTTTT. Translation gives CASSYGGSGELFF.

The rearrangement joins TRBV6-4 to TRBJ1-1; D may be TRBD1 (5 bases). V gave up 4 bases and J gave up 1 base, with 7 bases separating them. The CDR3 consists of 13 residues. Germline loops: CDR1 MRHNA, CDR2 SNTAGT. The CDR3 is CASSAGRNTEAFF. The CDR3 DNA sequence: TGTGCCAGCAGTGCGGGACGGAACACTGAAGCTTTCTTT.

There are a few counts of this clonotype. The chain carries TRBV4-1 and TRBJ2-7; D not resolved. Germline CDR1 MGHRA, CDR2 YSYEKL. This CDR3 comprises 17 residues. Trimming shortened V by 1 base and J by 2 bases, and 18 bases separated the two germline ends. CDR3 sequence reads: CASSQVIESEIPYEQYF. The CDR3 bases are TGCGCCAGCAGCCAAGTGATCGAGTCGGAGATCCCCTACGAGCAGTACTTC.